This T cell receptor beta chain was retrieved from a study of cytomegalovirus exposure and HLA in healthy donors. Broader study findings: Specificity of three CMV-associated chains for CMV antigens was verified in vitro.

On this clone: The antigen remains unidentified.

Trimming stripped 6 bases from V and 7 bases from J, with 19 bases between. The germline CDR1 and CDR2 sequences are MNHEY and SVGAGI. CDR3 length: 14 residues. Some clones are missing from TCRdb's copy, which holds only in-frame ones; the method was immunoSEQ multiplex PCR. The sample yields about 110,000 clones, approximately 88% seen once. The gene calls are TRBV6-5 and TRBJ2-7; D is perhaps TRBD1 (6 bases). The sequencing sample was made of PBMCs. This TCR was recovered from a woman aged 25 to 45 in good health and CMV-seropositive. The CDR3 sequence is CASSKGVASDEQYF. The DNA of the CDR3 is TGTGCCAGCAGCAAGGGGGTTGCAAGCGATGAGCAGTACTTC.